Reported below is one T cell receptor (beta chain). This clonotype was recorded at least ten times. Which antigen it targets is not known. No much larger clone is present one base from it, and per-base qualities are unavailable. The TCR beta CDR3 regions were amplified from the RNA transcripts. For the first round of RT-PCR on the TCR CDR3, the HTBI primer set was used together with the Qiagen OneStep RT-PCR kit. A second multiplex PCR round built the libraries, followed by size selection and purification. Paired-end sequencing of the libraries was performed with 100 bp reads on an Illumina HiSeq2000. Per the original workflow: Raw data were processed with SOAPnuke, discarding reads with adapters, uncalled bases, mean Phred below 15, or no exact constant-primer or identifier match. COPE v1.2.5 was used to merge the high-quality paired reads, and each unique nucleotide sequence was defined as a clonotype. Clonotypes were aligned to IMGT TRBV, TRBD and TRBJ reference segments using MiTCR v1.1. Only V-J combinations with frequency above 0.0001, covering 99.2% of repertoires, were analysed. A TCS score was defined as the ratio between F50 (clonal expansion) and ExV (chaos), using BLOSUM62-based TCRdist between CDR3 peptides within each V-J. Welch's t-statistics and random forest reduced around 520 V-J features to 13, which were used in a naive Bayes classifier (R e1071). In TCRdb, the public reads were trimmed at Q25 with fastp and aligned with MiXCR, with productive beta chains retained. Every distinct CDR3 protein forms one entry, paired with its most common genes and DNA. The V and J calls, along with clone size, are taken from TCRdb and not from the paper's own processing. Counted in this sample were around 250,000 distinct CDR3 sequences; about 14% of them appeared once. About 14% of the sample belongs to the ten largest clones.

The data were taken from a study of T cells in Graves' hyperthyroidism and ophthalmopathy (dated by TCRdb to about 2019). Some background on the complete study: Peripheral blood samples were taken at the time of initial diagnosis, prior to any treatment. After sampling, hyperthyroidism patients received methimazole starting at 30 mg daily, and ophthalmopathy patients received high-dose intravenous methylprednisolone. Whether ophthalmopathy could be predicted prospectively was tested in an independent validation cohort made up of some 20 hyperthyroidism patients plus 17 patients who later progressed to ophthalmopathy. The 95 to 100 discovery patients were randomly divided into training and test sets at a 7:3 ratio. TCR Vbeta CDR3 sequencing of 120 to 150 peripheral blood samples (more than 40 ophthalmopathy, some 75 hyperthyroidism and approximately 17 progressor patients) is reported in the paper. A discovery cohort of about a hundred patients, approximately 44 with Graves' ophthalmopathy and under 60 with stable Graves' hyperthyroidism, was used to find distinguishing TCR V-J signatures. The study also compared thyroid tissue and blood T-cell repertoires from roughly six Graves' hyperthyroidism patients. On the study overall, not on this receptor specifically: No statistical method was used to set the sample size in advance, and investigators knew the group allocation. Ophthalmopathy was separated from stable hyperthyroidism by a 13 V-J signature model, with 85% to 90% sensitivity and roughly 81% specificity obtained in cross-validation and 80%/75% obtained in testing. In validation, progression to ophthalmopathy was predicted by the model with nearly 71% sensitivity and 72% to 85% specificity, a median of roughly 6 months before onset. Most expanded thyroid clonotypes (frequency above 0.001) were also detected in blood, a finding suggesting that blood repertoires may reflect thyroid immune responses.

The hyperthyroidism patients were between 18 and 65 years old and newly diagnosed, with a disease duration of less than 2 months. Exclusion was applied to patients with uncontrolled infections, other autoimmune diseases, pregnancy or lactation. Diagnoses were based on clinical symptoms, serum thyroxine and TRAb, thyroid ultrasound and orbital computed tomography. Blood from progressor patients was drawn when they were first diagnosed with hyperthyroidism, before any ophthalmopathy symptoms appeared. Ficoll-Paque density gradient centrifugation was used to isolate PBMCs from approximately 11 ml of fresh peripheral blood. Progressor patients were first diagnosed with Graves' hyperthyroidism and then developed ophthalmopathy during follow-up. Trizol reagent was used to extract total RNA, and RNA quality was then checked on an Agilent 2100 Bioanalyzer. V is cut by 3 bases and J by 2 bases, and the space between the germline ends is 13 bases. From a lookup of the germline V gene, CDR1 and CDR2 are MDHEN and SYDVKM. Taken from cysteine to phenylalanine, the CDR3 has 16 residues. Here the CDR3 DNA is all that survives: 48 bases in frame from base 1.

The clonotype was recovered from a woman aged 40 to 50 with Graves' hyperthyroidism that later progressed to Graves' ophthalmopathy. The sequencing input was blood. This receptor chain uses TRBV28 and TRBJ2-2, with the D gene not clear enough to name. Here the CDR3 is given as CASSFGPHTNTGELFF. In nucleotide form, the sequence is TGTGCCAGCAGTTTCGGCCCCCACACCAACACCGGGGAGCTGTTTTTT.